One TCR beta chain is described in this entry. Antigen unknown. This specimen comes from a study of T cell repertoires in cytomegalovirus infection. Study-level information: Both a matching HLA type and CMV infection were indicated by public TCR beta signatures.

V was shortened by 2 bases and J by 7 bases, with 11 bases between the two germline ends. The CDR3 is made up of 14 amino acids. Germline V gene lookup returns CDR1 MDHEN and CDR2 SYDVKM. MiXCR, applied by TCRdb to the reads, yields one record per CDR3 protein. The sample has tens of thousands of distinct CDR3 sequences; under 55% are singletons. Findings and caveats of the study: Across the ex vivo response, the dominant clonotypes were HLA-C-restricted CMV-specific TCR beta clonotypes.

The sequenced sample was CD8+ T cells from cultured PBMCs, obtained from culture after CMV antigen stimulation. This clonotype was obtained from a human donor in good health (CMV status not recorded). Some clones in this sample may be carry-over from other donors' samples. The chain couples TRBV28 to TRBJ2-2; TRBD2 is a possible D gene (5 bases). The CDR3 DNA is TGTGCCAGCAGTTTAGACGGAGGCGGCGGGGAGCTGTTTTTT. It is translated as CASSLDGGGGELFF.